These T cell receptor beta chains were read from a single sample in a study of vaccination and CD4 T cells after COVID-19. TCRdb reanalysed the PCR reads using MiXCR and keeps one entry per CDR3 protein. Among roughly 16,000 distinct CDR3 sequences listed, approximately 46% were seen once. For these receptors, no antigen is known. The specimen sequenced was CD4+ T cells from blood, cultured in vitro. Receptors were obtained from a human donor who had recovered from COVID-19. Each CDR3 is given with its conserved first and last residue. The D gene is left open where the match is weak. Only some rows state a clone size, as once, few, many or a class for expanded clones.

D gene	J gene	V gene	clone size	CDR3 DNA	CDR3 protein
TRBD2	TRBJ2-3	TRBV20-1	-	TGCAGTGCCCAACCACGGGGGGGATCTCGCACAGATACGCAGTATTTT	CSAQPRGGSRTDTQYF
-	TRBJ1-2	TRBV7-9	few	TGTGCCAGCAGCTTAACCGGGTATGGCTACACCTTC	CASSLTGYGYTF
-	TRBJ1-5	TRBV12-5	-	TGTGCTAGTGGCCCCCCGGGGGAAGTGAAGCCCCAGCATTTT	CASGPPGEVKPQHF
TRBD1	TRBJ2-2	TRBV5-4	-	TGTGCCAGCAGCCCGAGGACAGGGGGGCGCACCGGGGAGCTGTTTTTT	CASSPRTGGRTGELFF
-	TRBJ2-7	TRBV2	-	TGTGCCAGCAGTTACAGGCCCCCTTTCACTGAGCTGTACTTC	CASSYRPPFTELYF
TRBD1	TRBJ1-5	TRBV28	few	TGTGCCAGCAGCCCCCGGGACAGGGTGTGGGTCAAGCCCCAGCATTTT	CASSPRDRVWVKPQHF
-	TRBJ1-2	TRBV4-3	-	TGCGCCAGCAGCCAAAATGCAGGGGATGGCTACACCTTC	CASSQNAGDGYTF
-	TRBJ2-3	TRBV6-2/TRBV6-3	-	TGTGCCAGCACCGTGTCATGGCAATCAGATACGCAGTATTTT	CASTVSWQSDTQYF
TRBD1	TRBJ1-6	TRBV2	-	TGTGCCAGCAGTCTCGACAGGGTGGACAATTCACCCCTCCACTTT	CASSLDRVDNSPLHF
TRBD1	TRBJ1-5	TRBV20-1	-	TGCAGTGCTAGATCGGGGGGACAGGGCCATCAGCCCCAGCATTTT	CSARSGGQGHQPQHF
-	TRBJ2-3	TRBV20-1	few	TGCAGTGCTGAAGTGGGAATTTCCGCAGATACGCAGTATTTT	CSAEVGISADTQYF
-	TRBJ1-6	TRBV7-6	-	TGTGCCAGCAGCTTACTCCCGACAGGCGTTAACTCCTATAATTCACCCCTCCACTTT	CASSLLPTGVNSYNSPLHF
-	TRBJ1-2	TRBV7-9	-	TGTGCCAGCAGCCCAAACAGGGTTCGCTACACCTTC	CASSPNRVRYTF
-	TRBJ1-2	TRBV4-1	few	TGCGCCAGCAGCCGCGCCGAGTCATGGGACAAAGCTAACTATGGCTACACCTTC	CASSRAESWDKANYGYTF
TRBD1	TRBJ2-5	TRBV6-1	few	TGTGCCAGCAGTGACCTGGACAGGGTCCAAGAGACCCAGTACTTC	CASSDLDRVQETQYF
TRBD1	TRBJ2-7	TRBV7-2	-	TGTGCCAGCAGCTTATGGGGACAGGGGCAGTCCGAGCAGTACTTC	CASSLWGQGQSEQYF
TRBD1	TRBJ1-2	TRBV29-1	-	TGCAGCGTTGCAACAGGGGCTAACTATGGCTACACCTTC	CSVATGANYGYTF
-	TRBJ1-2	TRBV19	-	TGTGCCAGTAGTATAAGGATCCACTATGGCTACACCTTC	CASSIRIHYGYTF
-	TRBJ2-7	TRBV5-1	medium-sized	TGCGCCAGCAGCGCCCGGGGAATAAACTACGAGCAGTACTTC	CASSARGINYEQYF
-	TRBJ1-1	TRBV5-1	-	TGCGCCAGCAGGGGCAGCATGAACACTGAAGCTTTCTTT	CASRGSMNTEAFF
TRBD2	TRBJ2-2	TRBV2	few	TGTGCCAGCAGTGACGATCGGGGGGGCGCCGGGGAGCTGTTTTTT	CASSDDRGGAGELFF
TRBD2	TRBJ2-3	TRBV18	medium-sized	TGTGCCAGCTCGTCGACTAGCGGAACAGATACGCAGTATTTT	CASSSTSGTDTQYF
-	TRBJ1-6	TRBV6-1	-	TGTGCCAGCAGCCGCTTAGGGCAGGGAGATTCACCCCTCCACTTT	CASSRLGQGDSPLHF
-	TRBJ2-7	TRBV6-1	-	TGTGCCAGCAGTGTAGGAGGCGGGGGCCACTTACCCTCCTACGAGCAGTACTTC	CASSVGGGGHLPSYEQYF
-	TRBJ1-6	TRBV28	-	TGTGCCAGCAGTCAACCCTCCGATTCACCCCTCCACTTT	CASSQPSDSPLHF
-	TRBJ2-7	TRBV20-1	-	TGCAGTGCTAGAGTGTTTGGGTCGTCCTACGAGCAGTACTTC	CSARVFGSSYEQYF